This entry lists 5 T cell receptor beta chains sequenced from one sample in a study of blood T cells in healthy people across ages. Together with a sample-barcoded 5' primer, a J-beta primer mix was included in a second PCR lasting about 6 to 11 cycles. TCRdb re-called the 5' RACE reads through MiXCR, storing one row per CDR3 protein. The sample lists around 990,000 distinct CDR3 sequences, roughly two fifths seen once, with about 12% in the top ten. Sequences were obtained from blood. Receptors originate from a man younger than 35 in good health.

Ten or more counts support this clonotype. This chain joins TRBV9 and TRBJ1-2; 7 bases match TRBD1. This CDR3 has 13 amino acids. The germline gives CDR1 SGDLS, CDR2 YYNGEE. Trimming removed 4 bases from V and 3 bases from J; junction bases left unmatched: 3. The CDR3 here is CASSPDRDYGYTF. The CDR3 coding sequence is TGTGCCAGCAGCCCCGACAGGGACTATGGCTACACCTTC.

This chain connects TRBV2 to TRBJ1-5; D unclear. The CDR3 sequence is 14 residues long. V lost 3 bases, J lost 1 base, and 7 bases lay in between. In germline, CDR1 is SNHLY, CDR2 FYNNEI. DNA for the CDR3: TGTGCCAGCAGTGAGGCAGCCAGCAATCAGCCCCAGCATTTT. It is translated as CASSEAASNQPQHF.

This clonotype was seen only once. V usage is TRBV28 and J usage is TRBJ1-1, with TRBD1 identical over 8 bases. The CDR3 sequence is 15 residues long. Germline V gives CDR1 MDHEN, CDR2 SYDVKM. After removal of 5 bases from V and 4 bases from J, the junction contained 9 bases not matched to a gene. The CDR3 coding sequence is TGTGCCAGCAGTACTCGGACAGGGTCCCCCACTGAAGCTTTCTTT. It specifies CASSTRTGSPTEAFF. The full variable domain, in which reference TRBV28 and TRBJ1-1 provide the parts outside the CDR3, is DVKVTQSSRYLVKRTGEKVFLECVQDMDHENMFWYRQDPGLGLRLIYFSYDVKMKEKGDIPEGYSVSREKKERFSLILESASTNQTSMYLCASSTRTGSPTEAFFGQGTRLTVV.

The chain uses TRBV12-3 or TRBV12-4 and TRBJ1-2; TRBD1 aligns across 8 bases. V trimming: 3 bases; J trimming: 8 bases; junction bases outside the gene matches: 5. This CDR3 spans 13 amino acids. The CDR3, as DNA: TGTGCCAGCAGTTTTGGCAGGGGGCCCGGCTACACCTTC. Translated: CASSFGRGPGYTF.

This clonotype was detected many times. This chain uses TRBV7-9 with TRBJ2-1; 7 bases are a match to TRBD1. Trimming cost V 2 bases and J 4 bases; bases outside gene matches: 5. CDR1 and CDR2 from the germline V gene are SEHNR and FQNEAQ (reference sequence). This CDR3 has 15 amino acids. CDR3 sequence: CASSLFGDRYNEQFF. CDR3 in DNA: TGTGCCAGCAGCTTATTCGGGGACAGATACAATGAGCAGTTCTTC.